In its sample, the clone carrying this T cell receptor beta chain was seen many times. Its antigen is undetermined. The entry originates in a study of human T cells and chemical hapten exposure. At the level of the study: Patch tests of 0.01% DPC on the upper back were read at 6 days. Study-wide results and limits: The immune response of these alopecia patients might not match healthy individuals'.

TCRdb processed the RACE reads anew with MiXCR; each CDR3 protein has one entry. The sample has more than 95,000 distinct CDR3 sequences; 12% are singletons. Time point denoted: patch test 1, 2 weeks after DPC sensitization. Treatment: therapeutic diphenylcyclopropenone sensitization with weekly scalp DPC. The CDR3 consists of 15 residues. Trimming took 6 bases from V and 5 from J, leaving 18 bases between them. Germline-derived CDR1 and CDR2 are MDHEN and SYDVKM. The clonotype comes from a woman in her 50s with alopecia areata. Some clones in this sample may be carry-over from other donors' samples. The starting material was whole blood, obtained in connection with sensitization to the hapten diphenylcyclopropenone (DPC). The chain combines TRBV28 with TRBJ2-3; possibly TRBD2 for D (7 bases). CDR3 loop: CASRAGAFHRDTQYF. CDR3 bases: TGTGCCAGCAGGGCGGGGGCTTTTCATAGAGATACGCAGTATTTT.